A selection of T cell receptor beta chains follows, all from one sample in a study of neurological immune-mediated disorders. TCRdb re-called the 5' RACE reads with MiXCR, one entry per CDR3 protein. Of under 90,000 distinct CDR3 sequences listed, about 9.4% are singletons. Sequencing was performed on PBMCs. These TCRs come from a man aged 35 to 55 in good health. Both conserved end residues are part of each CDR3. D genes are given only for firm matches.

cdr3_aa d_call v_call
CASSPNYEVRTGELFF NA TRBV12-3/TRBV12-4
CASSLGTGGDADTQYF TRBD2 TRBV5-8
CASSPDAPARKLFF NA TRBV5-1
CASSFQGSGSDEQYF NA TRBV5-5
CSVEGQGGHEQYF TRBD1 TRBV29-1
CASSLWEGHEKLFF NA TRBV12-3/TRBV12-4
CASISKVNTEAFF NA TRBV5-6
CASSFVAGTEVTQYF TRBD2 TRBV11-2
CASSPTNYLNQPQHF NA TRBV12-3/TRBV12-4
CASSLGANTDTQYF NA TRBV7-2
CASSSGTSVTGDLFF TRBD2 TRBV5-1
CSAMLGGHNNNEQFF NA TRBV20-1
CASSPGGPIPDTQYF NA TRBV11-2
CASSQYTGELFF NA TRBV6-2/TRBV6-3
CASSRQGSGDEQYF TRBD1 TRBV6-6
CASSRGTAVRSSYNSPLHF NA TRBV5-1
CASSLQQGQGYTF TRBD1 TRBV12-3/TRBV12-4
CASTQGAGGYTF TRBD1 TRBV12-3/TRBV12-4
CASSLTSGTKVTGQYF TRBD2 TRBV7-3
CASSISTGTGYNEQFF TRBD1 TRBV9
CASSQAPTGNYEQYF NA TRBV3-1
CASRPTGSSYNEQFF NA TRBV6-5
CATSREGTAYGYTF TRBD1 TRBV15
CASRTGGARNTEAFF TRBD1 TRBV19
CASSQDWGGEAFF NA TRBV3-1
CASGGGTGGYNEQFF TRBD1 TRBV12-3/TRBV12-4
CASSLLGLGGTQYF NA TRBV12-3/TRBV12-4